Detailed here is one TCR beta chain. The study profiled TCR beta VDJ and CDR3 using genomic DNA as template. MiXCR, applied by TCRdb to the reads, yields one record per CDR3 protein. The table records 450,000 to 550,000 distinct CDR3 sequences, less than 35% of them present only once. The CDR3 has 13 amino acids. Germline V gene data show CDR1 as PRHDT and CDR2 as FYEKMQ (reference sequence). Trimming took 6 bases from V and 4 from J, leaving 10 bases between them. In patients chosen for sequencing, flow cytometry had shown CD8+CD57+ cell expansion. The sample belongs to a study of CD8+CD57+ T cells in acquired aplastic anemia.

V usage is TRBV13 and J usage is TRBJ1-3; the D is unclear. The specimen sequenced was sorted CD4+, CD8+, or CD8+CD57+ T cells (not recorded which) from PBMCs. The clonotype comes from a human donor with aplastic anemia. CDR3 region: CASRRRVGNTIYF. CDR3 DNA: TGTGCCAGCAGAAGGCGGGTAGGAAACACCATATATTTT.